Described below is a single T cell receptor (beta chain) sequence and its context. Antigen: not known. The data originate from a study of cytomegalovirus exposure and HLA in healthy donors. Overall study: Unique TCRs numbering some 80 million, obtained from HLA-typed donors, made up an early data release. Notes on the study in general: Accurate HLA-A and HLA-B prediction from TCR beta sequences was reported for most subjects. Among CMV-associated TCR beta chains, most appeared HLA-restricted in a later analysis.

CDR1 is SGHRS and CDR2 is YFSETQ in the germline V gene. With V trimmed by 4 bases and J by 3 bases, 6 bases remained unmatched. This CDR3 is 15 amino acids long. The PCR was carried out with 60 Vbeta primers and 13 Jbeta primers. The assay was immunoSEQ multiplex PCR, and TCRdb's table has in-frame clones only and misses some. The profile shows approximately 200,000 clones, approximately 70% of them singletons. It was healthy bone marrow donors who served as donors. The chain combines TRBV5-1 with TRBJ2-5; 10 positions match TRBD2. The TCR originated in a woman younger than 45 in good health and CMV-seropositive. Material for sequencing was PBMCs. The CDR3, as DNA: TGCGCCAGCAGCCCCCTTGGACTAGCGGAAGAGACCCAGTACTTC. Translated: CASSPLGLAEETQYF.